The present entry profiles one T cell receptor beta chain with its context. The antigen is unknown. This specimen belongs to a study of cytomegalovirus exposure and HLA in healthy donors. Libraries were prepared by immunoSEQ multiplex PCR; TCRdb keeps only in-frame clonotypes and omits some of them. The table lists more than 95,000 clones, approximately 86% of them singletons. This CDR3 is built from 15 residues. V was clipped by 7 bases and J by 4 bases; unmatched bases: 8. The V gene's germline CDR1 is LNHDA and CDR2 SQIVND (reference sequence). The study, taken as a whole, reports: In vitro assays verified that a few CMV-associated chains recognized CMV antigens specifically. The study put under 200 TCR beta chains on its list as cytomegalovirus-associated.

Material for sequencing was PBMCs. The V call is TRBV19, the J call TRBJ2-7; 12 positions match TRBD1. This clonotype originated in a woman younger than 30 in good health and CMV-seropositive. The DNA for the CDR3 is TGTGCCAGTAACCCGGGACAGGGGGCGCGGTACGAGCAGTACTTC. It specifies CASNPGQGARYEQYF.